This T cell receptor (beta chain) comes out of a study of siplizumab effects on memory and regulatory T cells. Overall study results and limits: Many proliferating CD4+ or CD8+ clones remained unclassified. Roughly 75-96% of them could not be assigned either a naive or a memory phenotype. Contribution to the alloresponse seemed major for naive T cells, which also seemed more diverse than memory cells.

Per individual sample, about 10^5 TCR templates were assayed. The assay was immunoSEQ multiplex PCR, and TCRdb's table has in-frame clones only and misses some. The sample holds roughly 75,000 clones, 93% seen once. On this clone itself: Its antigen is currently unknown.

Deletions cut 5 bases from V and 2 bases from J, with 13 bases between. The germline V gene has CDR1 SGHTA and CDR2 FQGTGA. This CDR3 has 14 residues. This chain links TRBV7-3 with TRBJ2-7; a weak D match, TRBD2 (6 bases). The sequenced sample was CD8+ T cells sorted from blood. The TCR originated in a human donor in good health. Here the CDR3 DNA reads TGTGCCAGCAGCCACGGGGGTTCTCCCTACGAGCAGTACTTC. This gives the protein CASSHGGSPYEQYF.